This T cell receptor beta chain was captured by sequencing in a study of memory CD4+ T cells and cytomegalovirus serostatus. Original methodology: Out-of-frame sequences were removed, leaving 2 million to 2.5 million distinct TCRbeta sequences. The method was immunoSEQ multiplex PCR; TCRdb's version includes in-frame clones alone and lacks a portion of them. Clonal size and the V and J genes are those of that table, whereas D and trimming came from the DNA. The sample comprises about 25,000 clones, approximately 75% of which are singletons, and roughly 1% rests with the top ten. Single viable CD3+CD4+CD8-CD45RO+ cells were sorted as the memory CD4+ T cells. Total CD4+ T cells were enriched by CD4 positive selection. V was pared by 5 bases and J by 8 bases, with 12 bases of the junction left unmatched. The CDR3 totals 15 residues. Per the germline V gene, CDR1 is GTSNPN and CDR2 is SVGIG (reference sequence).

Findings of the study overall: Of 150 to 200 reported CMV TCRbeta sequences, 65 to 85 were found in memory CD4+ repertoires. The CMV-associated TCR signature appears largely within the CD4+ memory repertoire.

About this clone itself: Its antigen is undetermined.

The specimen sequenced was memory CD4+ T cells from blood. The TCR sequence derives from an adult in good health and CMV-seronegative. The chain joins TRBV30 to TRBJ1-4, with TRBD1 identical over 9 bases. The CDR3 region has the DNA TGTGCCTGGCGGAACCCGGGACAGGGACGGGAAAAACTGTTTTTT. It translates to CAWRNPGQGREKLFF.